This section outlines one T cell receptor (beta chain) sequence together with its context. The antigen remains undetermined. Pooling was applied to second doses at about 4 or about 12 weeks. The CDR3 runs 14 residues. Trimming took off 4 bases at V and 0 bases at J, with 10 bases between the two ends. The germline V gene encodes CDR1 SGHTA and CDR2 FQGNSA. Sequencing was performed with immunoSEQ multiplex PCR; in TCRdb, only in-frame clones are kept and a portion is missing. The sample consists of about 81,000 clones, approximately 90% of them appearing once. This record comes from a study of T cell responses to AZD1222 COVID-19 vaccine. Regarding the study as a whole: Mostly white British, mostly female donors; authors suggested clonal diversity may be underestimated. Within unmutated variant regions lay the reported targets of nearly half of spike-specific TCRs. The CD4 TCRs associated with vaccination extended across spike and predominated at 160-218 and 743-854.

This clonotype was obtained from an adult who received the AZD1222 COVID-19 vaccine. The J gene is TRBJ2-7, the V gene TRBV7-2; D is ambiguous. Here the sequenced sample was peripheral blood, taken 28 days after the second AZD1222 dose. This CDR3 reads CASSWRASSYEQYF. The CDR3 DNA follows: TGTGCCAGCAGCTGGAGAGCCAGCTCCTACGAGCAGTACTTC.